This T cell receptor (beta chain) was sequenced for a study of a mutant IDH1 vaccine in newly diagnosed glioma. For the study at large: Among treated patients, 62.5% were male and 37.5% female, and mean age was around 40 years.

This CDR3 has 15 amino acids. CDR1 is LNHDA, CDR2 SQIVND, per germline (reference sequence). Between the trimmed V and J ends, which lost 6 bases and 0 bases, there was a span of 12 bases. The assay was immunoSEQ multiplex PCR, and TCRdb's table has in-frame clones only and misses some. The sample contains roughly 60,000 clones, about 74% of which appear only once. Time point defined: week 35, safety follow-up. The content of each vaccine dose was 300 ug of mutant IDH1 20-mer peptide, and topical imiquimod accompanied it. Note on this clone: Its antigen is unknown.

The TCR was taken from a man aged 50 to 60 with glioma. The source was PBMCs, collected from a glioma patient whose treatment included an IDH1 peptide vaccine. The chain combines TRBV19 with TRBJ1-3, with D possibly being TRBD1 (6 bases). CDR3 protein: CASRKDRSSGNTIYF. The CDR3 coding sequence is TGTGCCAGTAGGAAGGACAGAAGCTCTGGAAACACCATATATTTT.